These T cell receptor beta chains were read from a single sample in a study of blood T cells in healthy people across ages. TCRdb itself ran the 5' RACE reads through MiXCR, one entry per CDR3 protein. Here the sample spans hundreds of thousands of distinct CDR3 sequences, 45% to 50% being singletons. Sequencing was performed on blood. These receptors came from a woman in her fifties or sixties in good health. The CDR3 runs from the conserved cysteine through the conserved F or W. The D gene is left open where the match is weak. Clone size is given for some rows only: seen once, a few or many times, or a class if the clone is expanded.

cdr3_nt: TGTGCCAGCCGCCCTCGAGGCAGTTCCTACTCTGGGGCCAACGTCCTGACTTTC; cdr3_aa: CASRPRGSSYSGANVLTF; v_call: TRBV28; j_call: TRBJ2-6; clone_size: -; d_call: -
cdr3_nt: TGTGCCATCAGAAGGGACAGCGGCCCCCCCCCAAGTTCCCAGTACTTC; cdr3_aa: CAIRRDSGPPPSSQYF; v_call: TRBV10-3; j_call: TRBJ2-7; clone_size: -; d_call: TRBD1
cdr3_nt: TGTGCCAGCAGCCGAGCGGGACTAGGAAGCTACGAGCAGTACTTC; cdr3_aa: CASSRAGLGSYEQYF; v_call: TRBV12-3/TRBV12-4; j_call: TRBJ2-7; clone_size: -; d_call: TRBD2
cdr3_nt: TGTGCCAGCAGTTTAGCTGGAGGTCCCGAAAAACTGTTTTTT; cdr3_aa: CASSLAGGPEKLFF; v_call: TRBV12-3/TRBV12-4; j_call: TRBJ1-4; clone_size: once; d_call: -
cdr3_nt: TGTGCCAGCTCAGAACCGGTTAGTGAGCAGTACTTC; cdr3_aa: CASSEPVSEQYF; v_call: TRBV18; j_call: TRBJ2-7; clone_size: -; d_call: -
cdr3_nt: TGCGCCAGCAGCCCACCAGAGGGGGTTCCGCAGTACTTC; cdr3_aa: CASSPPEGVPQYF; v_call: TRBV5-1; j_call: TRBJ2-7; clone_size: -; d_call: -
cdr3_nt: TGTGCCAGCAGTCCCCGGGGTTCGGCGGCCTCCTCAACTAATGAAAAACTGTTTTTT; cdr3_aa: CASSPRGSAASSTNEKLFF; v_call: TRBV25-1; j_call: TRBJ1-4; clone_size: -; d_call: -
cdr3_nt: TGTGCCAGCAGCCGAGGGACTAGCGGGAGGGCCCCTAGCTCCTACAATGAGCAGTTCTTC; cdr3_aa: CASSRGTSGRAPSSYNEQFF; v_call: TRBV4-2; j_call: TRBJ2-1; clone_size: -; d_call: TRBD2
cdr3_nt: TGTGCCAGCAGCTTAGCGGGCAGCGGGAGGGCCATTGAGCAGTTCTTC; cdr3_aa: CASSLAGSGRAIEQFF; v_call: TRBV7-2; j_call: TRBJ2-1; clone_size: few; d_call: TRBD2
cdr3_nt: TGTGCCAGCAGTTTGCGGTTGGCGGGAGGGCGGAGTGAGCAGTTCTTC; cdr3_aa: CASSLRLAGGRSEQFF; v_call: TRBV27; j_call: TRBJ2-1; clone_size: -; d_call: TRBD2
cdr3_nt: TGCAGTGCTAGAGTAATTCGCAGGAACTTAGAGATCCAGTACTTC; cdr3_aa: CSARVIRRNLEIQYF; v_call: TRBV20-1; j_call: TRBJ2-5; clone_size: -; d_call: -